These 24 T cell receptor beta chains originate from one sample sequenced in a study of T cells in Graves' hyperthyroidism and ophthalmopathy. Amplification yielded TCR beta CDR3 regions, with RNA transcripts as the source. With the HTBI primer set, the TCR CDR3 went through a first round of RT-PCR. TCRdb re-called the multiplex PCR reads with MiXCR, one entry per CDR3 protein. This sample has 640,000 or so distinct CDR3 sequences, with roughly 14% found just once. The sequencing sample was made of blood. These receptors all come from a woman aged 40 to 50 with Graves' ophthalmopathy.

CDR3: CASSRGHLSGANVLTF. The CDR3 DNA follows: TGTGCCAGCAGCCGGGGACACCTCTCTGGGGCCAACGTCCTGACTTTC. The rearrangement joins TRBV7-8 to TRBJ2-6, with TRBD1 as a possible D gene (6 bases). The V end was cut by 5 bases, the J end by 0 bases, with 11 bases between. The CDR3 consists of 16 residues. Germline V gene lookup returns CDR1 SGHVS and CDR2 FQNEAQ.

The V call is TRBV9, the J call TRBJ2-2, with 12 bases fitting TRBD2. CDR3 size: 17 residues. The V segment lost 2 bases and the J segment 5 bases; nucleotides outside the gene matches: 7. In germline, CDR1 is SGDLS, CDR2 YYNGEE. The CDR3 loop is CASSVKVLAGGTGELFF. The CDR3, as DNA: TGTGCCAGCAGCGTTAAAGTGCTAGCGGGAGGGACCGGGGAGCTGTTTTTT.

This clonotype was counted between two and nine times. This chain joins TRBV4-1 and TRBJ1-5; 7 nucleotides line up with TRBD1. V shed 2 bases and J 3 bases; nucleotides not matched to a gene: 7. The CDR3 loop spans 16 amino acids. Germline CDR1 and CDR2: MGHRA and YSYEKL. The CDR3 DNA reads TGCGCCAGCAGCCAATCTCCGGGACAGCTCAATCAGCCCCAGCATTTT. Its translation: CASSQSPGQLNQPQHF.

This clonotype was counted ten times or more. V and J are TRBV27 and TRBJ1-5; no clear D gene. Germline V gene lookup returns CDR1 MNHEY and CDR2 SMNVEV (reference sequence). V was cut by 6 bases and J by 3 bases, with 12 bases left in between. The CDR3 totals 14 residues. The CDR3 here is CASSLPGNNQPQHF. The DNA of the CDR3 is TGTGCCAGCAGCCTACCCGGAAACAATCAGCCCCAGCATTTT.

This clonotype was seen many times. The genes are TRBV6-5 and TRBJ2-7; TRBD2 aligns across 10 bases. Germline V CDR1 and CDR2: MNHEY, SVGAGI. Trimming took 4 bases from V and 3 from J; bases not matched to a gene: 3. CDR3 length: 14 residues. This CDR3 is CASSSLAGDYEQYF. CDR3 coding DNA: TGTGCCAGCAGTTCGCTAGCGGGAGACTACGAGCAGTACTTC.

This clonotype was detected ten times or more. The J gene is TRBJ2-7, the V gene TRBV2; maybe TRBD1 (5 bases). V was trimmed by 2 bases and J by 5 bases, leaving 28 bases between them. Germline-derived CDR1 and CDR2 are SNHLY and FYNNEI. There are 19 residues in the CDR3. This CDR3 reads CASSERGWSTTQKVHEQYF. CDR3 sequence (DNA): TGTGCCAGCAGTGAAAGGGGCTGGTCGACCACTCAGAAGGTCCACGAGCAGTACTTC.

This clonotype was counted many times. The CDR3 reads CASSYSGLAGILETQYF. The DNA for the CDR3 is TGTGCCAGCAGTTACTCCGGACTAGCGGGAATCTTAGAGACCCAGTACTTC. The chain links TRBV6-2 or TRBV6-3 to TRBJ2-5; 12 nucleotides align to TRBD2. The CDR3 runs to 17 residues. Trimming removed 0 bases from V and 4 bases from J; junction bases left unmatched: 6. Germline values: CDR1 MNHEY, CDR2 SVGEGT.

This clonotype was recorded a few times. The chain is built from TRBV5-1 and TRBJ2-2; D call uncertain. From germline, CDR1 is SGHRS and CDR2 YFSETQ. V was pared by 3 bases and J by 3 bases, with 15 bases between. This CDR3 has 16 residues. The CDR3 spells CASSSLLGEHTGELFF. Here the CDR3 DNA reads TGCGCCAGCAGCTCACTGCTCGGAGAGCACACCGGGGAGCTGTTTTTT.

This clonotype was picked up many times. The V gene is TRBV7-3, the J gene TRBJ2-5, with unresolved D. With 5 bases removed from V and 5 bases from J, the gap between germline ends came to 12 bases. Germline CDR1 is SGHTA and CDR2 is FQGTGA. The CDR3 totals 13 residues. DNA of the CDR3: TGTGCCAGCAGCCCCGACCCTATGGAGACCCAGTACTTC. Amino acid sequence: CASSPDPMETQYF.

Many counts were recorded for this clonotype. V and J are TRBV30 and TRBJ1-5; D uncertain. The CDR3 runs to 13 residues. Deletions cut 1 base from V and 5 bases from J, with 9 bases between. Germline V gene sequence: CDR1 GTSNPN, CDR2 SVGIG (reference sequence). The CDR3 spells CAWSGSTDQPQHF. The CDR3 DNA reads TGTGCCTGGAGTGGATCCACCGATCAGCCCCAGCATTTT.

This clonotype has a count of ten or more. This chain connects TRBV28 to TRBJ2-7; D is possibly TRBD1 (6 bases). V gave up 10 bases and J gave up 3 bases, with 19 bases separating them. The CDR3 extends over 14 amino acids. Germline V gene data show CDR1 as MDHEN and CDR2 as SYDVKM. This chain's CDR3 is CATQDGGRYYEQYF. The CDR3 DNA reads as TGTGCCACCCAAGATGGGGGCCGGTACTACGAGCAGTACTTC.

This clonotype showed up many times. The V call is TRBV7-3, the J call TRBJ2-1; 9 nucleotides agree with TRBD2. CDR3 length: 16 residues. V dropped 4 bases and J dropped 8; count of bases not matched to a gene: 12. Germline-derived CDR1 and CDR2 are SGHTA and FQGTGA. The CDR3 region has the DNA TGTGCCAGCAGCTCCCTCGGCGGGAGGGCCAGGGATGAGCAGTTCTTC. It codes for CASSSLGGRARDEQFF.

In this sample, this clonotype turned up many times. Since the CDR3 does not end with the conserved phenylalanine or tryptophan, this likely comes from a read error. CDR3 sequence reads: CASSLTSGRGQNEQYL. DNA for the CDR3: TGTGCCAGCAGCTTAACGAGCGGGAGAGGGCAAAACGAGCAGTACCTC. V usage is TRBV7-2 and J usage is TRBJ2-7; 8 bases agree with TRBD2. Germline CDR1 is SGHTA and CDR2 is FQGNSA. The CDR3 length is 16 residues. Unmatched junction bases numbered 11, after V lost 2 bases and J lost 5 bases.

This clonotype was observed a handful of times. The genes are TRBV24-1 and TRBJ2-5; 8 bases align to TRBD2. The J segment lost 0 bases and the V segment lost 6 bases, leaving 5 bases of the junction unmatched. CDR3 length: 15 amino acids. Germline V gene lookup returns CDR1 KGHDR and CDR2 SFDVKD. The CDR3 loop reads CATSRGRTYQETQYF. The CDR3 nucleotides read TGTGCCACCAGTCGCGGGAGGACCTACCAAGAGACCCAGTACTTC.

This clonotype has a count of ten or more. The chain joins TRBV20-1 to TRBJ2-2, with 9 bases lining up with TRBD2. The length of the CDR3 is 15 residues. V gave up 3 bases and J gave up 1 base; unmatched junction bases: 3. Germline V gene data show CDR1 as DFQATT and CDR2 as SNEGSKA (reference sequence). The DNA of the CDR3 is TGCAGTGCTAGTTCAGCGGGAGGGAACACCGGGGAGCTGTTTTTT. Translated: CSASSAGGNTGELFF.

This clonotype was seen ten or more times. The rearrangement joins TRBV2 to TRBJ2-2; D ambiguous. V shed 7 bases and J shed 1 base, with 7 bases lying between them. The CDR3 spans 13 residues. From germline, CDR1 is SNHLY and CDR2 FYNNEI. The CDR3 loop is CASIYQNTGELFF. The CDR3 DNA reads TGTGCCAGCATTTACCAGAACACCGGGGAGCTGTTTTTT.

This clonotype was seen many times. This chain links TRBV29-1 with TRBJ2-7; TRBD1 matches 8 bases. With 5 bases clipped from V and 5 bases from J, the junction kept 8 bases outside the gene matches. Germline loops: CDR1 SQVTM, CDR2 ANQGSEA. The CDR3 has 13 amino acids. This CDR3 reads CSVTPPGGNEQYF. CDR3 sequence (DNA): TGCAGCGTTACCCCCCCAGGGGGCAACGAGCAGTACTTC.

In its sample, this clonotype was seen many times. The chain has TRBV12-3 or TRBV12-4 and TRBJ2-7; 10 bases are a match to TRBD1. CDR3 length equals 14 residues. The V and J ends lost 8 bases and 0 bases, in that order; junction bases with no gene match: 4. Written as DNA, the CDR3 is TGTGCCAGCCTCTGGACAGGGGGCTCCTACGAGCAGTACTTC. Translated, it gives CASLWTGGSYEQYF.

This clonotype was detected ten times or more. The chain has TRBV28 and TRBJ1-5, with unresolved D. This CDR3 is 14 amino acids long. V lost 5 bases, J lost 4 bases, and 12 bases lay in between. CDR1 MDHEN and CDR2 SYDVKM come from the germline V gene. CDR3 sequence: CASSPRFGNQPQHF. The CDR3 region has the DNA TGTGCCAGCAGTCCGCGTTTTGGGAATCAGCCCCAGCATTTT.

This clonotype has only a few counts. The chain combines TRBV6-5 with TRBJ2-7; no clear D. Trimming cost V 5 bases and J 6 bases, with 8 bases left between them. Germline lookup yields CDR1 MNHEY and CDR2 SVGAGI. This CDR3 spans 11 amino acids. In DNA form, the CDR3 reads TGTGCCAGCAGTCAGGCCCGCGAGCAGTACTTC. Its translation: CASSQAREQYF.

This clonotype was observed many times. This chain links TRBV7-2 with TRBJ2-7; D unclear. This CDR3 is built from 15 residues. Germline V lookup: CDR1 SGHTA, CDR2 FQGNSA. V lost 1 base, J lost 5 bases, and 15 bases lay in between. As DNA, the CDR3 is TGTGCCAGCAGCTTAGACCCCTCCCCAGTGGACGAGCAGTACTTC. Amino acids: CASSLDPSPVDEQYF. Drawing the rest from reference TRBV7-2 and TRBJ2-7, the complete variable domain is GAGVSQSPSNKVTEKGKDVELRCDPISGHTALYWYRQSLGQGLEFLIYFQGNSAPDKSGLPSDRFSAERTGGSVSTLTIQRTQQEDSAVYLCASSLDPSPVDEQYFGPGTRLTVT.

This clonotype was detected ten times or more. The chain employs TRBV28 and TRBJ2-7; 8 nucleotides line up with TRBD1. The CDR3 loop spans 16 amino acids. Germline CDR1 reads MDHEN; CDR2 reads SYDVKM. V trimming: 10 bases; J trimming: 0 bases; junction bases outside the gene matches: 14. The CDR3 protein is CATRTGWRGFSYEQYF. CDR3 nucleotide sequence: TGTGCCACCAGGACAGGGTGGCGAGGGTTCTCCTACGAGCAGTACTTC.

This chain uses TRBV27 with TRBJ1-2, with a possible D match to TRBD1 (6 bases). Trimming left V 5 bases short and J 4 bases short, with 23 bases between. Looked up from germline, CDR1 is MNHEY and CDR2 is SMNVEV (reference sequence). This CDR3 is built from 17 residues. CDR3 protein: CASSHTPQTGRTYGYTF. Written as DNA, the CDR3 is TGTGCCAGCAGTCACACCCCCCAGACAGGACGAACCTATGGCTACACCTTC.

This clonotype was detected ten times or more. The V and J genes are TRBV28 and TRBJ1-5; no reliable D call. V was cut by 3 bases and J by 5 bases, with 11 bases left in between. Germline V gene data show CDR1 as MDHEN and CDR2 as SYDVKM. This CDR3 is built from 14 residues. The CDR3 DNA reads TGTGCCAGCAGTTTCGGCCAACCGTATCAGCCCCAGCATTTT. It codes for CASSFGQPYQPQHF.